This T cell receptor beta chain came from a study of control samples from healthy donors and cancer patients. Germline-derived CDR1 and CDR2 are MNHEY and SVGAGI. V was clipped by 7 bases and J by 4 bases; unmatched bases: 5. The CDR3 consists of 13 residues. Sequencing was performed with immunoSEQ multiplex PCR; in TCRdb, only in-frame clones are kept and a portion is missing. The sample has about 96,000 clones, 85% to 95% seen once. Sequenced material: blood. This receptor was taken from a man younger than 30 in good health. This chain connects TRBV6-5 to TRBJ1-1; the match to TRBD1 covers 8 bases. As DNA, the CDR3 is TGTGCCAGCACCGGTACAGGGGGCACTGAAGCTTTCTTT. Amino acids: CASTGTGGTEAFF.